The TCR beta chain described here comes from a study of radiotherapy plus CTLA-4 blockade in lung cancer. Study-wide points: The study found tumor-derived TCR clones expanded in blood after radiotherapy plus ipilimumab.

Concerning this clone itself: Its matching antigen is unknown.

Clones were sequenced by immunoSEQ multiplex PCR, and TCRdb holds only the in-frame ones, with some missing. The data show 20,000 to 30,000 clones, 71% seen once. The ends were cut back, 0 bases at V and 6 bases at J, with 12 bases in the middle. This CDR3 region has 14 residues. Germline V gives CDR1 SGHRS, CDR2 YFSETQ. This clonotype was sampled from a human donor with non-small cell lung cancer whose response to radiotherapy plus ipilimumab could not be evaluated. This specimen was peripheral blood, taken from a patient treated with radiotherapy plus ipilimumab. The V and J genes are TRBV5-1 and TRBJ1-2; D unclear. This chain's CDR3 is CASSLGFTSDGYTF. In DNA form, the CDR3 reads TGCGCCAGCAGCTTGGGATTTACCTCGGATGGCTACACCTTC.